A single sample gave rise to the 2 T cell receptor beta chains below, sequenced in a study of neoadjuvant nivolumab and ipilimumab in lung cancer. The method was immunoSEQ multiplex PCR; TCRdb's version includes in-frame clones alone and lacks a portion of them. The table has 17,000 or so clones, around 69% seen once. Sequencing was performed on tumor tissue, taken after neoadjuvant nivolumab, alone or with ipilimumab, at or shortly before surgery. Receptors were obtained from an adult with non-small cell lung cancer.

The chain has TRBV30 and TRBJ1-5; D gene ambiguous. From germline, CDR1 is GTSNPN and CDR2 SVGIG (reference sequence). V lost 2 bases and J 4 bases, leaving 9 bases between the germline ends. This CDR3 comprises 13 residues. For the CDR3, the DNA is TGTGCCTGGAGTAGAGCCAATAATCAGCCCCAGCATTTT. This translates into CAWSRANNQPQHF.

This clone was counted a single time. The chain recombines TRBV7-3 with TRBJ2-1, with a weak D call TRBD1 (6 bases). Trimming took 1 base from V and 6 from J, leaving 13 bases between them. There are 15 residues in the CDR3. CDR1 is SGHTA and CDR2 is FQGTGA in the germline V gene. The CDR3 bases are TGTGCCAGCAGCTTAAACGCAGGGGTTCCCAATGAGCAGTTCTTC. Its translation is CASSLNAGVPNEQFF.